Sequencing of this T cell receptor beta chain was carried out in a study of blood T cells in healthy people across ages. Healthy Caucasian individuals from Russia aged about 6 to 90 served as donors. A second PCR, run for about 6 to 12 cycles, used a sample-barcoded 5' primer plus a J-beta primer mix. A single record per CDR3 protein comes from TCRdb applying MiXCR to the 5' RACE reads. The sample carries around 1.5 million distinct CDR3 sequences, approximately 40% recorded once. Study-level results: TCR beta diversity per million T cells fell roughly linearly with age. Long-lived donors carried more naive CD4+ cells and greater diversity than aged donors.

The junction had 18 bases not matched to a gene; V was cut back by 4 bases and J by 7 bases. Germline CDR1 reads SGHAT; CDR2 reads FQNNGV. CDR3 length: 18 amino acids. This clonotype showed up just a few times. The antigen is undetermined. This TCR derives from a woman under 30 in good health. Sequencing used blood. The chain is built from TRBV11-2 and TRBJ1-5, with 8 bases that match TRBD1. CDR3 sequence reads: CASSYLPPRQGFEQPQHF. DNA for the CDR3: TGTGCCAGCAGCTACCTACCTCCCCGACAGGGGTTCGAGCAGCCCCAGCATTTT.